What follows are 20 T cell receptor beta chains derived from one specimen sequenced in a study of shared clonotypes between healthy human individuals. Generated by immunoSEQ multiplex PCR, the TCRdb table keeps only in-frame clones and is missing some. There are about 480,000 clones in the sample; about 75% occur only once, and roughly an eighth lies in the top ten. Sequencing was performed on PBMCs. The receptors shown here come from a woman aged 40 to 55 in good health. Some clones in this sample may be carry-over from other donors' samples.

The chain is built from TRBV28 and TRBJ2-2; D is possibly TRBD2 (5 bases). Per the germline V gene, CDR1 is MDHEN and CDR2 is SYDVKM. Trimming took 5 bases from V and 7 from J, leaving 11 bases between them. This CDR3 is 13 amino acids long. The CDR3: CASSEGIDGELFF. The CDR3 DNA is TGTGCCAGCAGTGAGGGTATTGACGGGGAGCTGTTTTTT.

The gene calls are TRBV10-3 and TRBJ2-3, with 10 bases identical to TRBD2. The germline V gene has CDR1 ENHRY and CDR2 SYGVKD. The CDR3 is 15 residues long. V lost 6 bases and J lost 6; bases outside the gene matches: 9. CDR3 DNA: TGTGCCATCAGCAGTGGACTAGCGGCGACTGATACGCAGTATTTT. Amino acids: CAISSGLAATDTQYF.

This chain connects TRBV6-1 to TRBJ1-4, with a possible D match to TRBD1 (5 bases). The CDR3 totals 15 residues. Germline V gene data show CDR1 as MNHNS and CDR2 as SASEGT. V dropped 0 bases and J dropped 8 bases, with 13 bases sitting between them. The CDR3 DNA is TGTGCCAGCAGTGAAGCAGGGGCGCTTCGGGAAAAACTGTTTTTT. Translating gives CASSEAGALREKLFF.

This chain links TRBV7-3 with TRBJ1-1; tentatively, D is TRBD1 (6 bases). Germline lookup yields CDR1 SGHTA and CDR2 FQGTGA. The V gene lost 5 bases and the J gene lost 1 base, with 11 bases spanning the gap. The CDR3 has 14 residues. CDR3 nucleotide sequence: TGTGCCAGCAGCCTACAGGGACAGAACACTGAAGCTTTCTTT. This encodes CASSLQGQNTEAFF.

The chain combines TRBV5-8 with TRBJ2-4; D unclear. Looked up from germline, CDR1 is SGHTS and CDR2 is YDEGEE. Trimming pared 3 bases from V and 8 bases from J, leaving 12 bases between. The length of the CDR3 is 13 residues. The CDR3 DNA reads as TGTGCCAGCAGCTCCTGGACGATGGACATTCAGTACTTC. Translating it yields CASSSWTMDIQYF.

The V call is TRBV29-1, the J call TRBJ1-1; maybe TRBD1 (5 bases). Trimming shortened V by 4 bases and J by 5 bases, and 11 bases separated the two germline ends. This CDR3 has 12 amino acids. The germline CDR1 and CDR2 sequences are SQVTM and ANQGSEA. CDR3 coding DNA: TGCAGCGTTGTCCCGGGGGTTACTGAAGCTTTCTTT. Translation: CSVVPGVTEAFF.

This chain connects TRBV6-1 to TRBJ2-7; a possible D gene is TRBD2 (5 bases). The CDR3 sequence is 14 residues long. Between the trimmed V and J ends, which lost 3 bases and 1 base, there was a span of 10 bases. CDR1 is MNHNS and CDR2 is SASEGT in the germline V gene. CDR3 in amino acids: CASSDEGWSYEQYF. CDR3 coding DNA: TGTGCCAGCAGTGATGAGGGATGGTCCTACGAGCAGTACTTC.

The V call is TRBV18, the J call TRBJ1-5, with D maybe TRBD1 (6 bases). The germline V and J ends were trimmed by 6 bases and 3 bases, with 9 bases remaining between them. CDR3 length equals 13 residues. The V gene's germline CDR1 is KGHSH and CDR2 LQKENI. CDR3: CASSGQINQPQHF. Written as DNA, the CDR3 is TGTGCCAGCTCTGGACAGATCAATCAGCCCCAGCATTTT.

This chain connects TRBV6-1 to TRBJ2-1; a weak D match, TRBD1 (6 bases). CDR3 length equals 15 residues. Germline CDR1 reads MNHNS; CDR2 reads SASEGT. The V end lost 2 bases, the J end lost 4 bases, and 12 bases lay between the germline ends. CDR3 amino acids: CASSEKGDFYNEQFF. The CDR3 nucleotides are TGTGCCAGCAGTGAAAAGGGGGATTTTTACAATGAGCAGTTCTTC.

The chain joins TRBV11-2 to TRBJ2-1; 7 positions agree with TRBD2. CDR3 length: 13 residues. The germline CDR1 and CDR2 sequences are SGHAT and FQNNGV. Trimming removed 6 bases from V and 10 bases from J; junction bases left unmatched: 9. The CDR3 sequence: CASRSLLREEQFF. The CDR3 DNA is TGTGCCAGCAGGTCCCTTTTGCGGGAGGAGCAGTTCTTC.

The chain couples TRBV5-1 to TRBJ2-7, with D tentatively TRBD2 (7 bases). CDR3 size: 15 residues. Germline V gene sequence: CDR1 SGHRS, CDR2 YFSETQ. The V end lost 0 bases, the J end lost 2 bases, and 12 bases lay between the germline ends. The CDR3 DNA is TGCGCCAGCAGCTTGGCCACGGGGGGCCCCTACGAGCAGTACTTC. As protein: CASSLATGGPYEQYF.

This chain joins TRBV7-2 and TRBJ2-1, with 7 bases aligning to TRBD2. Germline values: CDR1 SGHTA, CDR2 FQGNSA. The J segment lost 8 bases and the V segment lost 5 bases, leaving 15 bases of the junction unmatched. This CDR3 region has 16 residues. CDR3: CASSPRGAGPLDEQFF. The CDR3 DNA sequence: TGTGCCAGCAGCCCTAGGGGAGCGGGGCCTCTGGATGAGCAGTTCTTC.

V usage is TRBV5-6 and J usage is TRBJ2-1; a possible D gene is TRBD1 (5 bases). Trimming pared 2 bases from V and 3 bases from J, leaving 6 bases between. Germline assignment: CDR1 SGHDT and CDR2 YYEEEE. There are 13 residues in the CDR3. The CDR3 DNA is TGTGCCAGCAGCTTCACAGGCTACAATGAGCAGTTCTTC. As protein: CASSFTGYNEQFF.

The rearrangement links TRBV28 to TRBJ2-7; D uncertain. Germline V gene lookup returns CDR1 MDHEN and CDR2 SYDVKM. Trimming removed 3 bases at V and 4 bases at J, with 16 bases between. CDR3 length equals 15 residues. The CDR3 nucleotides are TGTGCCAGCAGTTTCCAGTCGTCGAGAGGTTACGAGCAGTACTTC. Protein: CASSFQSSRGYEQYF.

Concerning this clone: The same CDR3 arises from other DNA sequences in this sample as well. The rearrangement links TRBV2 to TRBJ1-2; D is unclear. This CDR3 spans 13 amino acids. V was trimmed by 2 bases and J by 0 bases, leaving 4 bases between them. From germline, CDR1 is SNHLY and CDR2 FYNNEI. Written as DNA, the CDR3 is TGTGCCAGCAGTGAACTAGCTAACTATGGCTACACCTTC. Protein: CASSELANYGYTF.

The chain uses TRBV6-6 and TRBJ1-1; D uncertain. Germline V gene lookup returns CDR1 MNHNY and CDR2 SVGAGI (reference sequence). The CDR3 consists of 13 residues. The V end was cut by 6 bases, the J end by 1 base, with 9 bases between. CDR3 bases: TGTGCCAGCAGCCACAGAGAGAACACTGAAGCTTTCTTT. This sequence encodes CASSHRENTEAFF.

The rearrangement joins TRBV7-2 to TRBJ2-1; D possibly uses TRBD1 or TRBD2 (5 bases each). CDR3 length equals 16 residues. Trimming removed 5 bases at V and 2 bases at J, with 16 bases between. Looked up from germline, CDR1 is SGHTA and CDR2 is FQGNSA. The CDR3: CASSQRGSATYNEQFF. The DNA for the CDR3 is TGTGCCAGCAGCCAGAGGGGTAGCGCAACCTACAATGAGCAGTTCTTC.

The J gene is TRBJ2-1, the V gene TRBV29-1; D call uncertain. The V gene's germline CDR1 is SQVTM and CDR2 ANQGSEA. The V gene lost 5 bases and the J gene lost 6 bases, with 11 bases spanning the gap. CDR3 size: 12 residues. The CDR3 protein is CSVRPLINEQFF. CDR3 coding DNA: TGCAGCGTTCGGCCATTAATCAATGAGCAGTTCTTC.

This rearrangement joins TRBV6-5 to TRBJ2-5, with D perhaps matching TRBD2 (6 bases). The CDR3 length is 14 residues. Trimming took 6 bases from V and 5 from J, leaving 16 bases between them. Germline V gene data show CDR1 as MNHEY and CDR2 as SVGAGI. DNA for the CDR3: TGTGCCAGCAGGGAGTCGGGGGATCGGGAGACCCAGTACTTC. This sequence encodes CASRESGDRETQYF.

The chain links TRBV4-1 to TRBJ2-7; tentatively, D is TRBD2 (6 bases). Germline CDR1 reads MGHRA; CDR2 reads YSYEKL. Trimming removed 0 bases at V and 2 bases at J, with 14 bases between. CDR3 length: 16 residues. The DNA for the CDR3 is TGCGCCAGCAGCCAAGATGGGGCCGGGGGACCCTACGAGCAGTACTTC. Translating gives CASSQDGAGGPYEQYF.